The 19 T cell receptor beta chains presented below share a single source sample, sequenced in a study of T cells in women clearing cervical HPV infection. Libraries were prepared by immunoSEQ multiplex PCR; TCRdb keeps only in-frame clonotypes and omits some of them. The listing contains around 35,000 clones. The sample was blood buffy coat. Receptor source: a woman aged 18 to 75 with a cervical HPV16 infection that either progressed to CIN3+ or cleared (not recorded which).

On this clone: The read finishes 3 residues shy of the CDR3 end, and the germline J gene is used to complete it. The chain couples TRBV20-1 to TRBJ2-5; 15 bases are shared with TRBD2. The CDR3 sequence is 17 residues long. Germline CDR1 DFQATT, CDR2 SNEGSKA (reference sequence). CDR3: CSARGMGLAGGPDTQYF. CDR3 bases read: TGCAGTGCTAGGGGCATGGGACTAGCGGGGGGCCCAGATACC.

A remark on this clone: Read data end 3 residues before the CDR3 end; the end is taken from the germline J gene. The chain links TRBV20-1 to TRBJ1-2, with TRBD1 identical over 7 bases. The CDR3 sequence is 13 residues long. After removal of 8 bases from V and 0 bases from J, the junction contained 6 bases not matched to a gene. Per the germline V gene, CDR1 is DFQATT and CDR2 is SNEGSKA (reference sequence). CDR3 residues: CSSRDSPNYGYTF. The DNA read from the CDR3 is TGCAGTAGCCGGGACAGTCCTAACTATGGC.

Notes on this clone: The CDR3 is cut off 3 residues early in the read; its end comes from the germline J gene. The chain combines TRBV6-2 or TRBV6-3 with TRBJ1-5; D ambiguous. The V gene lost 7 bases and the J gene lost 4 bases, with 8 bases spanning the gap. CDR1 MNHEY and CDR2 SVGEGT come from the germline V gene. The CDR3 extends over 12 amino acids. CDR3 region: CASNHGNQPQHF. The sequenced part of the CDR3 DNA is TGTGCCAGCAACCACGGGAATCAGCCC.

Notes on this clone: The CDR3 end lies 3 residues beyond the end of the read and is filled in from the germline J gene. This chain uses TRBV28 with TRBJ2-1, with TRBD2 matching 10 bases. V shed 6 bases, J shed 3 bases, and the junction held 2 bases outside the gene matches. The CDR3 runs 14 residues. Germline CDR1 reads MDHEN; CDR2 reads SYDVKM. CDR3 loop: CASSERGGYNEQFF. The sequenced part of the CDR3 DNA is TGTGCCAGCAGCGAGCGGGGGGGCTACAATGAG.

On this clone itself: The CDR3 end lies 3 residues beyond the end of the read and is filled in from the germline J gene. The chain is built from TRBV5-6 and TRBJ2-7; 7 nucleotides match TRBD1. With V trimmed by 4 bases and J by 2 bases, 9 bases remained unmatched. CDR3 length: 15 residues. Per the germline V gene, CDR1 is SGHDT and CDR2 is YYEEEE. The covered CDR3 bases are TGTGCCAGCAGCACCCCGGGACAGACAACCTACGAG. Amino acids: CASSTPGQTTYE. The full-length CDR3 reads as CASSTPGQTTYEQYF.

Worth noting for this clone: Relative to the germline gene, one junction end is altered; a read error may explain this. The sequenced fragment ends 3 residues before the CDR3 boundary, so the rest is inferred from the germline J gene. Other DNA sequences in the same sample also yield this CDR3. The gene calls are TRBV13 and TRBJ1-3, with D possibly TRBD1 on 5 matching bases. This CDR3 is 15 amino acids long. The V gene's germline CDR1 is PRHDT and CDR2 FYEKMQ (reference sequence). CDR3 in amino acids: CASSSGRRAGNTIYF. The DNA read from the CDR3 is TGTGCCAGCAGCTCGGGCCGCAGGGCTGGAAACACT.

Comment on this clone: The sequence runs out 3 residues before the end of the CDR3; the remainder is reconstructed from the germline J gene. The genes are TRBV6-1 and TRBJ1-4, with D perhaps matching TRBD1 (6 bases). Germline CDR1 reads MNHNS; CDR2 reads SASEGT. This CDR3 has 14 amino acids. Partial CDR3 DNA: TGTGCCAGCAGTGAATGGGACACCTATTCACCA. This gives the protein CASSEWDTYSP. The CDR3 reads in full as CASSEWDTYSPLFF.

With regard to this clone: The CDR3 is cut off 3 residues early in the read; its end comes from the germline J gene. This rearrangement joins TRBV7-9 to TRBJ2-2; D is perhaps TRBD1 (6 bases). The CDR3 extends over 15 amino acids. Germline CDR1 SEHNR, CDR2 FQNEAQ (reference sequence). Incomplete CDR3 DNA: TGTGCCAGCAGACTTGGACAGTCAACTAATGAAAAG. Protein product: CASRLGQSTNEK. The entire CDR3 is CASRLGQSTNEKLFF.

On this clone itself: The read comes to an end 3 residues before the CDR3 does, leaving the germline J gene to fill in the end. This chain uses TRBV20-1 with TRBJ2-1, with 11 nucleotides matching TRBD2. The CDR3 is 15 amino acids. Germline loops: CDR1 DFQATT, CDR2 SNEGSKA (reference sequence). The J segment lost 4 bases and the V segment lost 3 bases, leaving 5 bases of the junction unmatched. CDR3 bases read: TGCAGTGCTAGGGCGACTAGCGGGGCTTACAATGAG. It is translated as CSARATSGAYNE. The CDR3 in full is CSARATSGAYNEQFF.

The CDR3 spells CASSRGELGQGDLDTQYF. The part of the CDR3 DNA that was read is TGTGCCAGCAGCCGAGGGGAATTGGGGCAGGGAGATTTAGATACG. V and J are TRBV4-2 and TRBJ2-3; either TRBD1 or TRBD2 may supply D (5 bases each). The read halts 3 residues ahead of the CDR3 end, with the missing end drawn from the germline J gene. Between the trimmed V and J ends, which lost 4 bases and 5 bases, there was a span of 25 bases. The germline gives CDR1 LGHNA, CDR2 YNFKEQ. CDR3 length: 18 residues.

Concerning this clone itself: The read terminates 3 residues ahead of where the CDR3 ends, so the germline J gene completes it. The chain links TRBV10-3 to TRBJ1-2, with D tentatively TRBD1 (6 bases). Trimming stripped 8 bases from V and 0 bases from J, with 16 bases between. The germline CDR1 and CDR2 sequences are ENHRY and SYGVKD. The CDR3 has 15 residues. The chain's CDR3 is CAIAGGQDPNYGYTF. The part of the CDR3 DNA that was read is TGTGCCATCGCCGGGGGGCAGGACCCTAACTATGGC.

A note on this clone: One end of the junction is discordant with germline, which a read error may explain. The read falls 3 residues short of the CDR3 end, and the missing part is taken from the germline J gene. The chain has TRBV7-3 and TRBJ2-3, with 7 bases fitting TRBD1. The CDR3 contains 13 residues. CDR1 SGHTA and CDR2 FQGTGA come from the germline V gene. The covered CDR3 bases are TGTGCCAGCAGCCAAACAGGGGCAGAGACG. This gives the protein CASSQTGAET. The whole CDR3 is CASSQTGAETQYF.

About this clone itself: The read is 3 residues too short to cover the CDR3 end, so that end is filled in from the germline J gene. The chain combines TRBV18 with TRBJ2-4; 8 positions match TRBD1. This CDR3 has 17 amino acids. Germline lookup yields CDR1 KGHSH and CDR2 LQKENI. CDR3 sequence reads: CASSPSQGATTVYGQYF. CDR3 DNA, as far as it was read: TGTGCCAGCTCGCCCTCGCAGGGGGCGACCACCGTATATGGT.

With regard to this clone: The read ends 3 residues early relative to the CDR3; the germline J gene fills the gap. The rearrangement joins TRBV12-3 or TRBV12-4 to TRBJ1-3; the D gene is possibly TRBD1 (5 bases). This CDR3 contains 14 residues. Trimming pared 3 bases from V and 4 bases from J, leaving 10 bases between. CDR3 DNA, as far as it was read: TGTGCCAGCAGTTTTCGGGGGGACGGAAACACC. Translation gives CASSFRGDGNT. The whole CDR3 sequence reads CASSFRGDGNTIYF.

Of note for this clone: Sequence at one end of the junction differs from germline and may be a read error. The read halts 3 residues ahead of the CDR3 end, with the missing end drawn from the germline J gene. This chain joins TRBV6-2 or TRBV6-3 and TRBJ2-5, with D perhaps matching TRBD2 (7 bases). CDR1 and CDR2 from the germline V gene are MNHEY and SVGEGT. The CDR3 extends over 14 amino acids. CDR3 sequence: CASSKGGAQDTQYF. The CDR3 DNA, read in part, is TGTGCCAGCAGCAAGGGGGGGGCCCAAGATACC.

Concerning this clone: Coverage ceases 3 residues before the CDR3 finishes, and the germline J gene fills in the end. This chain joins TRBV18 and TRBJ1-6; D is ambiguous. Germline lookup yields CDR1 KGHSH and CDR2 LQKENI. The CDR3 totals 14 residues. V lost 2 bases and J 9 bases, leaving 11 bases between the germline ends. The CDR3 bases that were read are TGTGCCAGCTCACCAGGAGGGTCTCGTTCACCC. This sequence encodes CASSPGGSRSP. The full CDR3 reads CASSPGGSRSPLHF. Variable domain in full (rest from reference TRBV18 and TRBJ1-6): NAGVMQNPRHLVRRRGQEARLRCSPMKGHSHVYWYRQLPEEGLKFMVYLQKENIIDESGMPKERFSAEFPKEGPSILRIQQVVRGDSAAYFCASSPGGSRSPLHFGNGTRLTVT.

Worth noting for this clone: Coverage ceases 3 residues before the CDR3 finishes, and the germline J gene fills in the end. The gene calls are TRBV11-2 and TRBJ2-5; D not certain. Per the germline V gene, CDR1 is SGHAT and CDR2 is FQNNGV. V was trimmed by 0 bases and J by 5 bases, leaving 7 bases between them. This CDR3 contains 13 residues. The CDR3 loop is CASSLDLRETQYF. The sequenced CDR3 bases are TGTGCCAGCAGCTTAGATCTTCGGGAGACC.

With respect to this clone: Read data end 3 residues before the CDR3 end; the end is taken from the germline J gene. The chain is built from TRBV5-1 and TRBJ2-3, with D possibly matching TRBD2 (5 bases). The CDR3 runs 11 residues. The germline V gene has CDR1 SGHRS and CDR2 YFSETQ. Trimming removed 4 bases from V and 8 bases from J, with 8 bases in between. The CDR3 reads CASSPEGTQYF. The CDR3 bases that were read are TGCGCCAGCAGCCCCGAGGGTACG.

A note on this clone: The CDR3 is cut off 3 residues early in the read; its end comes from the germline J gene. The V and J genes are TRBV2 and TRBJ1-2; 7 bases match TRBD1. In germline, CDR1 is SNHLY, CDR2 FYNNEI. Unmatched junction bases numbered 10, after V lost 5 bases and J lost 4 bases. The CDR3 covers 15 residues. CDR3 region: CASSSDRAEGYGYTF. The sequenced CDR3 bases are TGTGCCAGCAGTTCCGACAGGGCCGAGGGCTATGGC.